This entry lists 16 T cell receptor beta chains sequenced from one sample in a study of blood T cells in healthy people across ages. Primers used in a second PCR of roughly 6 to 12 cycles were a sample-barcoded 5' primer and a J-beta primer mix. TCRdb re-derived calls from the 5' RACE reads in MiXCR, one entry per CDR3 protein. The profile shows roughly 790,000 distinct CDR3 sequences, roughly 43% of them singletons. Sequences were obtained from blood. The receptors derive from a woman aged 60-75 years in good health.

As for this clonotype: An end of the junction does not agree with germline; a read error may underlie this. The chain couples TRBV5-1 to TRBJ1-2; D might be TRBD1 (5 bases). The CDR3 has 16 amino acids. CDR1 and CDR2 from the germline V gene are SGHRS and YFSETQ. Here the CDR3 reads CASSRAGKRGSYDYTF. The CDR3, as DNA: TGCGCCAGCAGCCGGGCGGGGAAAAGGGGAAGCTATGACTACACCTTC.

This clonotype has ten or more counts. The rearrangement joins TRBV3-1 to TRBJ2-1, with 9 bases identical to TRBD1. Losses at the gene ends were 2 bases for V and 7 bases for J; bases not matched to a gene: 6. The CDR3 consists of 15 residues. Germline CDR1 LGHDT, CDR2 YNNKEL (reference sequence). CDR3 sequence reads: CASSQLATGGNEQFF. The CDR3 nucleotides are TGTGCCAGCAGCCAACTAGCGACAGGGGGGAATGAGCAGTTCTTC.

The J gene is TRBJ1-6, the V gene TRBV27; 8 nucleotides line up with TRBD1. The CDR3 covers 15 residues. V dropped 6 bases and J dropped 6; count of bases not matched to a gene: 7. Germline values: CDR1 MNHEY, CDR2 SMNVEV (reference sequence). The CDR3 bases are TGTGCCAGCAGCCAGAGGACAGGGCGTAATTCACCCCTCCACTTT. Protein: CASSQRTGRNSPLHF.

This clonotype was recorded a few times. The CDR3 bases are TGTGCCAGCAGCTTAAAAGGACAGATCAATGAGCAGTTCTTC. This translates into CASSLKGQINEQFF. This chain joins TRBV7-9 and TRBJ2-1; a weak D match, TRBD1 (6 bases). Germline V gene lookup returns CDR1 SEHNR and CDR2 FQNEAQ (reference sequence). The V and J ends lost 2 bases and 6 bases respectively, with 11 bases between them. The CDR3 extends over 14 amino acids.

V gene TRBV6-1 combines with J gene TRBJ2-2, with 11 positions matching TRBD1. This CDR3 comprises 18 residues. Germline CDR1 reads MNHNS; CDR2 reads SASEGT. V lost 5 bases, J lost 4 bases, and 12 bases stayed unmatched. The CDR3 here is CASSRKPGQGVGTGELFF. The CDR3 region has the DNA TGTGCCAGCAGTCGAAAGCCGGGACAGGGGGTTGGCACCGGGGAGCTGTTTTTT.

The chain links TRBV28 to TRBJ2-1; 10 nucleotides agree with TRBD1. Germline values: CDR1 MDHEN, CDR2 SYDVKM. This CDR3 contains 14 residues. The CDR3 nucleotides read TGTGCAACCTCGACAGGGGGCTTAAGGGAGACCCAGTTCTTC. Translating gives CATSTGGLRETQFF.

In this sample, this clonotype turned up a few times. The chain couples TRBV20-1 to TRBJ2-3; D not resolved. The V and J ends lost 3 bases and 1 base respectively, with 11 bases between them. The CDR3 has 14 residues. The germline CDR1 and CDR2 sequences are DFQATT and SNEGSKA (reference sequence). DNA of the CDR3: TGCAGTGCTAGCAATCAGCAGGGCACAGATACGCAGTATTTT. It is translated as CSASNQQGTDTQYF.

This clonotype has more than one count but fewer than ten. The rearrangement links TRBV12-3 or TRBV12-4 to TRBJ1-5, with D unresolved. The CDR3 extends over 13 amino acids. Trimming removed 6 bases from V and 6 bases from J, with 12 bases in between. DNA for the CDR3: TGTGCCAGCAGCCAGAGGGAGTCTCAGCCCCAGCATTTT. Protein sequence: CASSQRESQPQHF.

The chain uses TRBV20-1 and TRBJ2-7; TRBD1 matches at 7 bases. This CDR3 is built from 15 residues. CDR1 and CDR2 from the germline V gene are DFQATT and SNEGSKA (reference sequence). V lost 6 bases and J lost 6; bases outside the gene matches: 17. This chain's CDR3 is CSATLGVQGRCEQYF. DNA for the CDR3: TGCAGTGCGACATTAGGGGTACAGGGGCGATGCGAGCAGTACTTC.

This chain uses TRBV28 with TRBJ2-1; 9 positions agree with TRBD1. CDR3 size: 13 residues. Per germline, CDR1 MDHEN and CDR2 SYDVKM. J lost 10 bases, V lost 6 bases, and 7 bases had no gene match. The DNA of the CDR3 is TGTGCCAGCAGGACAGGGGGTTCCTACGAGCAGTTCTTC. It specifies CASRTGGSYEQFF.

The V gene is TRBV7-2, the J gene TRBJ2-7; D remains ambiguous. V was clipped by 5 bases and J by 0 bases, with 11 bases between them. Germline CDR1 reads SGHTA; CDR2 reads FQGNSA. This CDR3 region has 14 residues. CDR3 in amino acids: CASSSAISSYEQYF. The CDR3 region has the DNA TGTGCCAGCAGCAGCGCAATTTCCTCCTACGAGCAGTACTTC.

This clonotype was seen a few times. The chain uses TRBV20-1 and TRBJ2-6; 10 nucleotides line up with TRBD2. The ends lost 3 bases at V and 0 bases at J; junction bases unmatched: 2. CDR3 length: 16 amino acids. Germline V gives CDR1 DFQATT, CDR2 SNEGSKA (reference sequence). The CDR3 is CSARLAGVSGANVLTF. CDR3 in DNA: TGCAGTGCTAGGCTAGCGGGGGTCTCTGGGGCCAACGTCCTGACTTTC.

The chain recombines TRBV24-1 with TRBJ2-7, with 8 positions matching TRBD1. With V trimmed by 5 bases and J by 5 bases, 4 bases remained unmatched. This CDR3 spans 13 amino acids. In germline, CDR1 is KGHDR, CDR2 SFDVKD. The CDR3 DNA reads TGTGCCACCAGTGGGCAGGGGGCAGACGAGCAGTACTTC. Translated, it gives CATSGQGADEQYF.

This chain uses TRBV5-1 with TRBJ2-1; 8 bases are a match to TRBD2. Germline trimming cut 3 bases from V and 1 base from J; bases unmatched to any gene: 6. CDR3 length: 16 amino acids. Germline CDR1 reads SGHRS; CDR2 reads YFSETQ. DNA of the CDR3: TGCGCCAGCAGCTCTGCCAGCGGGAGATCCTACAATGAGCAGTTCTTC. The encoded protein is CASSSASGRSYNEQFF.

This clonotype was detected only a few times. CDR3 amino acids: CASSPDATGSGETQYF. The CDR3 DNA follows: TGCGCCAGCAGCCCCGACGCCACAGGGAGCGGAGAGACCCAGTACTTC. The J gene is TRBJ2-5, the V gene TRBV5-1, with TRBD1 as a possible D gene (6 bases). The CDR3 runs 16 residues. Germline-derived CDR1 and CDR2 are SGHRS and YFSETQ. Trimming removed 4 bases at V and 4 bases at J, with 20 bases between.

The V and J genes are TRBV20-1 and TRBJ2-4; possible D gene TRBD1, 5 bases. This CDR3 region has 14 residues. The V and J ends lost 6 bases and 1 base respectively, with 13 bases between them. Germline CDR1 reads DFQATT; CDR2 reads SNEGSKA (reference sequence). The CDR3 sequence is CSAIPQVAKNIQYF. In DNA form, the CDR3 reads TGCAGTGCCATCCCACAGGTTGCCAAAAACATTCAGTACTTC.